Listed here are 21 T cell receptor beta chains from one sample, sequenced in a study of cytomegalovirus exposure and HLA in healthy donors. Primers for the PCR totalled 60 Vbeta and 13 Jbeta. Data came from immunoSEQ multiplex PCR; TCRdb stores just in-frame clones and leaves some out. The table shows some 200,000 clones, with approximately 80% occurring only once. Sequencing was done on a sample of PBMCs. The receptors derive from a man aged 35 to 55 in good health and CMV-seronegative.

The chain carries TRBV28 and TRBJ2-3, with D maybe TRBD1 (6 bases). The CDR3 is 17 residues long. CDR1 MDHEN and CDR2 SYDVKM come from the germline V gene. V was shortened by 6 bases and J by 3 bases, with 22 bases between the two germline ends. CDR3 residues: CASSLPHTGKRTDTQYF. The DNA of the CDR3 is TGTGCCAGCAGCTTACCCCATACAGGGAAACGGACAGATACGCAGTATTTT.

This clone was counted a single time. V usage is TRBV6-6 and J usage is TRBJ1-5, with TRBD1 matching 12 bases. V trimming: 5 bases; J trimming: 4 bases; junction bases outside the gene matches: 6. CDR1 MNHNY and CDR2 SVGAGI come from the germline V gene (reference sequence). The CDR3 is 16 residues long. CDR3 residues: CASSGDRGLGNQPQHF. In DNA, the CDR3 is TGTGCCAGCAGTGGGGACAGGGGGCTTGGAAATCAGCCCCAGCATTTT.

The chain uses TRBV7-3 and TRBJ1-2, with TRBD1 as a possible D gene (5 bases). The germline V gene has CDR1 SGHTA and CDR2 FQGTGA. This CDR3 spans 13 amino acids. The V end was cut by 5 bases, the J end by 8 bases, with 15 bases between. This CDR3 reads CASSQGTESGYTF. CDR3 nucleotide sequence: TGTGCCAGCAGCCAGGGAACGGAGAGCGGCTACACCTTC.

This clone is a singleton in its sample. At one end the junction does not follow the germline gene, possibly because of a read error. The chain uses TRBV18 and TRBJ1-6; D perhaps matches TRBD1 (6 bases). The germline V gene has CDR1 KGHSH and CDR2 LQKENI. This CDR3 spans 16 amino acids. Written as DNA, the CDR3 is TGTGCCAGCTCACGGACAGCGAGCTCCTATAATTTACCCCTCCACTTT. Protein product: CASSRTASSYNLPLHF.

The CDR3 sequence is CASSVGTSGRGGELFF. In DNA form, the CDR3 reads TGTGCCAGCAGCGTAGGGACTAGCGGGAGGGGCGGGGAGCTGTTTTTT. The V call is TRBV9, the J call TRBJ2-2; TRBD2 aligns across 15 bases. The CDR3 loop spans 16 amino acids. Trimming removed 0 bases from V and 7 bases from J; junction bases left unmatched: 1. Germline CDR1 reads SGDLS; CDR2 reads YYNGEE.

This chain connects TRBV6-5 to TRBJ2-5, with D perhaps TRBD1 (5 bases). The CDR3 spans 14 residues. Trimming pared 5 bases from V and 4 bases from J, leaving 14 bases between. Looked up from germline, CDR1 is MNHEY and CDR2 is SVGAGI. This chain's CDR3 is CASSDGHPGETQYF. CDR3 in DNA: TGTGCCAGCAGTGATGGACACCCAGGAGAGACCCAGTACTTC.

This clone was found once. This chain joins TRBV27 and TRBJ2-5; TRBD2 might be the D (6 bases). The germline V and J ends were trimmed by 2 bases and 2 bases, with 9 bases remaining between them. This CDR3 comprises 14 residues. Germline V CDR1 and CDR2: MNHEY, SMNVEV (reference sequence). The chain's CDR3 is CASSLAGYQETQYF. Here the CDR3 DNA reads TGTGCCAGCAGTTTAGCGGGGTATCAAGAGACCCAGTACTTC.

This clone was seen more than once but under ten times. The V and J genes are TRBV28 and TRBJ2-5, with TRBD1 identical over 8 bases. Germline lookup yields CDR1 MDHEN and CDR2 SYDVKM. This CDR3 region has 15 residues. V shed 5 bases, J shed 1 base, and the junction held 6 bases outside the gene matches. The CDR3 DNA reads TGTGCCAGCAGTCGCCCCGGACAGGGCCAAGAGACCCAGTACTTC. Translation gives CASSRPGQGQETQYF.

The V and J genes are TRBV19 and TRBJ1-5; 7 bases map to TRBD1. Germline loops: CDR1 LNHDA, CDR2 SQIVND (reference sequence). The CDR3 is 16 amino acids. The V segment lost 1 base and the J segment 1 base; nucleotides outside the gene matches: 4. As DNA, the CDR3 is TGTGCCAGTAGTATAGGGGCAGGGGGAAGCAATCAGCCCCAGCATTTT. Amino acids: CASSIGAGGSNQPQHF.

V is TRBV19 and J is TRBJ1-1; unclear D gene. This CDR3 spans 14 amino acids. The germline V and J ends were trimmed by 3 bases and 4 bases, with 12 bases remaining between them. The germline V gene encodes CDR1 LNHDA and CDR2 SQIVND (reference sequence). The CDR3 region has the DNA TGTGCCAGTAGTATTGGTACAGCCGTCACTGAAGCTTTCTTT. This encodes CASSIGTAVTEAFF.

The V call is TRBV11-2, the J call TRBJ1-2; weak D call: TRBD1 (6 bases). The CDR3 is made up of 15 amino acids. Trimming left V 1 base short and J 1 base short, with 10 bases between. Germline CDR1 SGHAT, CDR2 FQNNGV. The CDR3 protein is CASSLGTALNYGYTF. DNA of the CDR3: TGTGCCAGCAGCTTAGGGACAGCGCTTAACTATGGCTACACCTTC.

The chain links TRBV4-1 to TRBJ1-5, with D unresolved. Germline CDR1 reads MGHRA; CDR2 reads YSYEKL. Trimming removed 1 base at V and 4 bases at J, with 14 bases between. The CDR3 runs to 16 residues. CDR3 protein: CASSQVFSQANQPQHF. The DNA of the CDR3 is TGCGCCAGCAGCCAAGTTTTCTCGCAGGCTAATCAGCCCCAGCATTTT.

This clone was counted once. This chain connects TRBV27 to TRBJ2-5; 12 nucleotides match TRBD2. Germline V gives CDR1 MNHEY, CDR2 SMNVEV (reference sequence). J was trimmed by 7 bases and V by 5 bases; bases with no gene match: 14. The CDR3 has 17 amino acids. The CDR3 DNA reads TGTGCCAGCAGTCAACGTCCATTGACTAGCGGGAGAGGGACCCAGTACTTC. Translation: CASSQRPLTSGRGTQYF.

The chain is built from TRBV28 and TRBJ1-2; a weak D match, TRBD1 (6 bases). CDR1 and CDR2 from the germline V gene are MDHEN and SYDVKM. The CDR3 is made up of 14 amino acids. V was trimmed by 8 bases and J by 8 bases, leaving 21 bases between them. The CDR3 spells CASLWEGGEGGYTF. The CDR3 DNA sequence: TGTGCCAGCCTCTGGGAAGGGGGAGAAGGAGGCTACACCTTC.

This clone was found a few times. The J gene is TRBJ2-1, the V gene TRBV4-2, with D uncertain. Trimming took off 5 bases at V and 0 bases at J, with 14 bases between the two ends. Germline lookup yields CDR1 LGHNA and CDR2 YNFKEQ. This CDR3 has 16 amino acids. This chain's CDR3 is CASSFQLSSSYNEQFF. For the CDR3, the DNA is TGTGCCAGCAGCTTTCAACTTTCTAGCTCCTACAATGAGCAGTTCTTC.

The CDR3 here is CASSFSGRWPYEQYF. The CDR3 DNA reads TGTGCCAGCAGCTTCAGCGGGAGGTGGCCCTACGAGCAGTACTTC. The chain uses TRBV5-6 and TRBJ2-5; 9 bases are shared with TRBD2. The end of the DNA is better explained by TRBJ2-7, so the J call may be wrong. The CDR3 runs to 15 residues. The germline V gene encodes CDR1 SGHDT and CDR2 YYEEEE.

The chain links TRBV18 to TRBJ1-5, with 7 bases aligning to TRBD1. CDR1 and CDR2 from the germline V gene are KGHSH and LQKENI. CDR3 length: 18 amino acids. With 2 bases clipped from V and 11 bases from J, the junction kept 21 bases outside the gene matches. DNA of the CDR3: TGTGCCAGCTCACCATACTCTCACCCGGGAACAGGGGAACGGGCCCAGCATTTT. It codes for CASSPYSHPGTGERAQHF.

This clone was observed a few times. The chain links TRBV4-3 to TRBJ2-5, with D tentatively TRBD2 (6 bases). The end of the DNA is better explained by TRBJ2-7, so the J call may be wrong. This CDR3 region has 13 residues. The germline V gene has CDR1 LGHNA and CDR2 YSLEER. The CDR3 bases are TGCGCCAGCAGCCCGGGGACTGTCAACGAGCAGTACTTC. Translation: CASSPGTVNEQYF.

The rearrangement joins TRBV5-8 to TRBJ2-1; possibly TRBD1 for D (7 bases). V lost 4 bases to trimming and J lost 12 bases, with 23 bases between them. The germline V gene encodes CDR1 SGHTS and CDR2 YDEGEE. The CDR3 covers 15 residues. The CDR3 protein is CASSGGTVELRWQFF. The CDR3 bases are TGTGCCAGCAGCGGAGGGACAGTGGAATTAAGGTGGCAGTTCTTC.

The gene calls are TRBV27 and TRBJ2-5; D might be TRBD2 (6 bases). In germline, CDR1 is MNHEY, CDR2 SMNVEV (reference sequence). Between the trimmed V and J ends, which lost 3 bases and 2 bases, there was a span of 10 bases. The CDR3 contains 14 residues. The CDR3 bases are TGTGCCAGCAGTTTTTCGGGGAGGCAAGAGACCCAGTACTTC. It is translated as CASSFSGRQETQYF.

V and J are TRBV5-6 and TRBJ2-4, with 9 positions matching TRBD1. Germline V gene data show CDR1 as SGHDT and CDR2 as YYEEEE. The CDR3 sequence is 12 residues long. V shed 3 bases, J shed 11 bases, and the junction held 3 bases outside the gene matches. CDR3 nucleotide sequence: TGTGCCAGCAGCTCGGGACAGGGATTTCAGTACTTC. Protein product: CASSSGQGFQYF.